These 17 T cell receptor beta chains were sequenced from one sample in a study of blood T cell repertoires in COVID-19. Repertoires were generated with immunoSEQ multiplex PCR, while TCRdb's copy carries only in-frame clones and drops some. Of about 210,000 clones listed, roughly 86% are singletons. Material: PBMCs or T cells enriched from blood (not recorded which). The receptors stem from a man aged 18-30 years with acute COVID-19.

The J gene is TRBJ1-5, the V gene TRBV10-3; D might be TRBD1 (6 bases). The CDR3 sequence is 15 residues long. CDR1 is ENHRY, CDR2 SYGVKD, per germline. Trimming pared 2 bases from V and 4 bases from J, leaving 12 bases between. The CDR3 here is CAISEGQGLNQPQHF. Written as DNA, the CDR3 is TGTGCCATCAGTGAGGGGCAGGGGTTGAATCAGCCCCAGCATTTT.

This chain uses TRBV28 with TRBJ2-5; TRBD2 agrees at 7 bases. The ends lost 5 bases at V and 4 bases at J; junction bases unmatched: 7. In germline, CDR1 is MDHEN, CDR2 SYDVKM. The CDR3 runs to 14 residues. The CDR3: CASSTGGFGETQYF. The CDR3 DNA reads as TGTGCCAGCAGTACGGGGGGTTTTGGAGAGACCCAGTACTTC.

This clone was counted only a few times. The J gene is TRBJ1-1, the V gene TRBV10-3, with a tentative D call TRBD1 (6 bases). The CDR3 contains 17 residues. The germline V and J ends were trimmed by 3 bases and 5 bases, with 22 bases remaining between them. Per the germline V gene, CDR1 is ENHRY and CDR2 is SYGVKD. CDR3 bases: TGTGCCATCAGTGAACTCCTTAGGGGGTTTCTCAAGACTGAAGCTTTCTTT. Encoded protein: CAISELLRGFLKTEAFF.

The J gene is TRBJ2-1, the V gene TRBV19; D might be TRBD2 (6 bases). The CDR3 loop spans 14 amino acids. V was pared by 8 bases and J by 2 bases, with 13 bases between. CDR1 is LNHDA and CDR2 is SQIVND in the germline V gene (reference sequence). The CDR3, as DNA: TGTGCCAGTGGCTCAGGAGGGACCTACAATGAGCAGTTCTTC. Its protein product is CASGSGGTYNEQFF. The whole variable domain, filled in from reference TRBV19 and TRBJ2-1, reads DGGITQSPKYLFRKEGQNVTLSCEQNLNHDAMYWYRQDPGQGLRLIYYSQIVNDFQKGDIAEGYSVSREKKESFPLTVTSAQKNPTAFYLCASGSGGTYNEQFFGPGTRLTVL.

This clone was seen a handful of times. The chain is built from TRBV11-2 and TRBJ2-1, with D possibly matching TRBD2 (6 bases). Between the trimmed V and J ends, which lost 3 bases and 3 bases, there was a span of 21 bases. Germline V CDR1 and CDR2: SGHAT, FQNNGV. The CDR3 consists of 18 residues. Here the CDR3 DNA reads TGTGCCAGCAGCTTCGGGGGATACCAAGGACTGCTCTACAATGAGCAGTTCTTC. Translation gives CASSFGGYQGLLYNEQFF.

In this sample, this clone turned up a few times. The chain couples TRBV19 to TRBJ2-1; D is possibly TRBD1 (5 bases). The V end lost 6 bases, the J end lost 10 bases, and 22 bases lay between the germline ends. The CDR3 totals 15 residues. Germline CDR1 is LNHDA and CDR2 is SQIVND (reference sequence). The CDR3 bases are TGTGCCAGTAGCCGTCTAGACCTCAACAAGGGGGAGCAGTTCTTC. Its protein is CASSRLDLNKGEQFF.

This chain uses TRBV30 with TRBJ1-1; no reliable D call. V dropped 0 bases and J dropped 1 base, with 9 bases sitting between them. Germline-derived CDR1 and CDR2 are GTSNPN and SVGIG (reference sequence). The CDR3 spans 14 residues. CDR3 in amino acids: CAWSVRNGNTEAFF. The CDR3 DNA follows: TGTGCCTGGAGTGTACGAAACGGGAACACTGAAGCTTTCTTT.

This chain links TRBV4-2 with TRBJ2-7; 11 bases agree with TRBD2. CDR1 is LGHNA and CDR2 is YNFKEQ in the germline V gene. CDR3 length: 16 amino acids. The V gene end was trimmed by 0 bases and the J gene end by 0 bases; junction bases not matched to a gene: 1. As DNA, the CDR3 is TGTGCCAGCAGCCAAGACACTAGCGGGAGCTCCTACGAGCAGTACTTC. The encoded protein is CASSQDTSGSSYEQYF.

The chain has TRBV30 and TRBJ1-5; D not certain. Trimming took 0 bases from V and 6 from J, leaving 9 bases between them. The CDR3 has 13 residues. CDR1 is GTSNPN and CDR2 is SVGIG in the germline V gene (reference sequence). For the CDR3, the DNA is TGTGCCTGGAGTGTATCTGGGAGTCAGCCCCAGCATTTT. It codes for CAWSVSGSQPQHF.

The chain links TRBV19 to TRBJ1-5; the D gene is possibly TRBD1 (5 bases). The CDR3 consists of 13 residues. The germline gives CDR1 LNHDA, CDR2 SQIVND (reference sequence). The germline V and J ends were trimmed by 7 bases and 4 bases, with 11 bases remaining between them. CDR3 loop: CASTGSGNQPQHF. CDR3 nucleotide sequence: TGTGCCAGTACAGGGTCCGGGAATCAGCCCCAGCATTTT.

This chain uses TRBV10-3 with TRBJ2-3; 10 nucleotides line up with TRBD2. V gave up 9 bases and J gave up 5 bases; unmatched junction bases: 11. The CDR3 extends over 15 amino acids. Germline CDR1 reads ENHRY; CDR2 reads SYGVKD. The CDR3 loop is CAIGGLAGDQDTQYF. CDR3 DNA: TGTGCCATTGGCGGGCTAGCGGGAGACCAAGATACGCAGTATTTT.

The chain has TRBV29-1 and TRBJ2-1, with a possible D match to TRBD1 (6 bases). Germline V lookup: CDR1 SQVTM, CDR2 ANQGSEA. Trimming took off 2 bases at V and 7 bases at J, with 15 bases between the two ends. The CDR3 length is 14 residues. The CDR3, as DNA: TGCAGCGTTGAACGAACACCAAGGGGGAATGAGCAGTTCTTC. This encodes CSVERTPRGNEQFF.

The V gene is TRBV18, the J gene TRBJ1-2, with 7 bases fitting TRBD1. The CDR3 contains 14 residues. V gave up 3 bases and J gave up 7 bases; unmatched junction bases: 8. Germline loops: CDR1 KGHSH, CDR2 LQKENI. The CDR3: CASSPGTVLSGYTF. CDR3 DNA: TGTGCCAGCTCACCCGGGACAGTACTGTCTGGCTACACCTTC. The variable domain in full, with the rest retrieved from reference TRBV18 and TRBJ1-2, is NAGVMQNPRHLVRRRGQEARLRCSPMKGHSHVYWYRQLPEEGLKFMVYLQKENIIDESGMPKERFSAEFPKEGPSILRIQQVVRGDSAAYFCASSPGTVLSGYTFGSGTRLTVV.

This rearrangement joins TRBV2 to TRBJ1-4; D not certain. The germline V gene encodes CDR1 SNHLY and CDR2 FYNNEI. Trimming shortened V by 8 bases and J by 8 bases, and 15 bases separated the two germline ends. CDR3 length: 13 residues. The CDR3 sequence: CASSRRSDEKLFF. The CDR3 region has the DNA TGTGCCAGCTCTAGGAGATCTGACGAAAAACTGTTTTTT.

The rearrangement uses TRBV29-1 and TRBJ2-7; D gene uncertain. The CDR3 covers 12 residues. Trimming pared 5 bases from V and 1 base from J, leaving 9 bases between. Germline V CDR1 and CDR2: SQVTM, ANQGSEA. CDR3 DNA sequence: TGCAGCGTTATGGAGCTATCCTACGAGCAGTACTTC. Translating gives CSVMELSYEQYF.

The gene calls are TRBV5-8 and TRBJ2-5; 7 bases align to TRBD2. CDR1 is SGHTS, CDR2 YDEGEE, per germline. V lost 4 bases to trimming and J lost 3 bases; unmatched junction nucleotides: 12. CDR3 length: 16 amino acids. CDR3: CASSPWAGVREETQYF. The CDR3 DNA reads TGTGCCAGCAGCCCGTGGGCGGGAGTAAGGGAAGAGACCCAGTACTTC.

J is TRBJ2-5 and V is TRBV7-9, with 13 bases identical to TRBD2. The V segment lost 5 bases and the J segment 5 bases; nucleotides outside the gene matches: 17. CDR3 length: 19 residues. Germline assignment: CDR1 SEHNR and CDR2 FQNEAQ (reference sequence). CDR3 in DNA: TGTGCCAGCAGCCCAAACTTCGGACTAGCGGGAGTTGTAGGCGAGACCCAGTACTTC. Its protein is CASSPNFGLAGVVGETQYF.